This T cell receptor beta chain was recorded in a study of blood T cells in healthy people across ages. As for the study in general: Every two T cells gave about one barcoded beta molecule via template switching.

Trimming stripped 0 bases from V and 8 bases from J, with 14 bases between. Per the germline V gene, CDR1 is LNHNV and CDR2 is YYDKDF (reference sequence). The CDR3 is 16 residues long. In terms of origin and age, donors were healthy Caucasian individuals from Russia aged about 6 to 90. Primers used in a second PCR of roughly 6 to 11 cycles were a sample-barcoded 5' primer and a J-beta primer mix. TCRdb passed the 5' RACE reads through MiXCR, listing each CDR3 protein once. The sample contains under 2,000,000 distinct CDR3 sequences, roughly 52% of which appear only once. The sample consisted of blood. This receptor was taken from a woman in her 40s in good health. V is TRBV15 and J is TRBJ1-6; tentative D call: TRBD1 (5 bases). The CDR3 is CATSREGGNPYSPLHF. CDR3 nucleotide sequence: TGTGCCACCAGCAGAGAGGGGGGGAATCCATATTCACCCCTCCACTTT.